This T cell receptor beta chain was captured by sequencing in a study of T cell responses to AZD1222 COVID-19 vaccine. Method: immunoSEQ multiplex PCR; TCRdb's copy keeps in-frame clones and lacks some. The table records 90,000 to 150,000 clones, 85% to 90% of them present only once. This clone was observed a single time. CDR1 and CDR2 from the germline V gene are LNHDA and SQIVND (reference sequence). The CDR3 is made up of 15 amino acids. V lost 4 bases and J 2 bases, leaving 14 bases between the germline ends. Here the sequenced sample was peripheral blood, taken on day 0 of AZD1222 vaccination. J is TRBJ1-2 and V is TRBV19, with a weak D call TRBD1 (5 bases). The TCR comes from an adult in good health. CDR3 in amino acids: CASSTRDGRNYGYTF. CDR3 bases: TGTGCCAGTAGTACCCGGGACGGACGGAACTATGGCTACACCTTC.